The next 23 T cell receptor beta chains were all read from a single sample in a study of T-cell memory formation after mild COVID-19. TCRdb passed the 5' RACE reads through MiXCR, listing each CDR3 protein once. This table has 200,000 to 300,000 distinct CDR3 sequences, over 15% appearing once. Material for sequencing was PBMCs or a T cell subset sorted from them (not recorded which). The source is a young man who had mild COVID-19 (a few samples of this study predate the infection). Cell type and time point are not known.

This chain uses TRBV6-1 with TRBJ1-1; 7 bases are a match to TRBD1. Germline CDR1 and CDR2: MNHNS and SASEGT. The J segment lost 7 bases and the V segment lost 6 bases, leaving 8 bases of the junction unmatched. The CDR3 covers 13 residues. CDR3 region: CASRMGQWVEAFF. CDR3 coding DNA: TGTGCCAGCAGGATGGGACAGTGGGTTGAAGCTTTCTTT.

The chain employs TRBV6-5 and TRBJ1-5; D gene uncertain. Germline V gene data show CDR1 as MNHEY and CDR2 as SVGAGI. Trimming cost V 0 bases and J 4 bases, with 13 bases left between them. This CDR3 has 16 residues. CDR3 sequence: CASSYSPAGPNQPQHF. The CDR3 DNA reads as TGTGCCAGCAGTTACTCCCCCGCCGGACCTAATCAGCCCCAGCATTTT.

This clonotype turned up a few times. The chain couples TRBV20-1 to TRBJ2-1; no clear D gene. CDR1 DFQATT and CDR2 SNEGSKA come from the germline V gene (reference sequence). Trimming stripped 3 bases from V and 0 bases from J, with 15 bases between. This CDR3 is 16 amino acids long. The CDR3 nucleotides read TGCAGTGCTAGCGGCCAAGTCGAAAGCTCCTACAATGAGCAGTTCTTC. Protein: CSASGQVESSYNEQFF.

Of note for this clonotype: One end of the junction varies from germline; a read error may be responsible. The V and J genes are TRBV7-7 and TRBJ1-6; D unclear. CDR3 length equals 13 residues. The germline gives CDR1 SSHAT, CDR2 FNYEAQ (reference sequence). CDR3: CASSFNINSPLHF. The CDR3 DNA sequence: TGTGCTAGCAGCTTCAACATTAATTCACCCCTCCACTTT.

This clonotype was seen a handful of times. The V call is TRBV11-2, the J call TRBJ2-3, with 9 bases matching TRBD2. Losses at the gene ends were 3 bases for V and 1 base for J; bases not matched to a gene: 5. The CDR3 sequence is 16 residues long. Germline V CDR1 and CDR2: SGHAT, FQNNGV. The CDR3 region is CASSFGAGGGTDTQYF. The CDR3 coding sequence is TGTGCCAGCAGCTTTGGCGCGGGGGGGGGCACAGATACGCAGTATTTT.

This clonotype has a count of ten or more. The CDR3 is CASSPDGPPNTEAFF. In DNA, the CDR3 is TGTGCCAGCAGCCCCGATGGCCCCCCCAACACTGAAGCTTTCTTT. The genes are TRBV5-5 and TRBJ1-1; no clear D. CDR3 length: 15 amino acids. Germline values: CDR1 SGHKS, CDR2 YYEKEE (reference sequence). V shed 4 bases and J shed 2 bases, with 15 bases lying between them.

The chain employs TRBV12-3 or TRBV12-4 and TRBJ2-7; D may be TRBD2 (6 bases). Trimming cost V 11 bases and J 6 bases, with 17 bases left between them. This CDR3 has 12 residues. The DNA of the CDR3 is TGTGCCGTTCCGGCGGGGAGCAGCGAGCAGTACGTC. Its protein product is CAVPAGSSEQYV.

This clonotype has at least ten counts. This chain joins TRBV20-1 and TRBJ2-1; 10 bases map to TRBD2. There are 14 residues in the CDR3. CDR1 and CDR2 (germline): DFQATT, SNEGSKA (reference sequence). The J segment lost 7 bases and the V segment lost 1 base, leaving 4 bases of the junction unmatched. The CDR3 here is CSARALAGVNEQFF. DNA for the CDR3: TGCAGTGCTAGAGCCCTAGCGGGGGTAAATGAGCAGTTCTTC.

The gene calls are TRBV18 and TRBJ1-1, with D hard to call. The CDR3 consists of 14 residues. V was cut by 0 bases and J by 4 bases, with 9 bases left in between. Germline V lookup: CDR1 KGHSH, CDR2 LQKENI. CDR3 in amino acids: CASSPPSRATEAFF. Written as DNA, the CDR3 is TGTGCCAGCTCACCACCGTCTAGGGCCACTGAAGCTTTCTTT.

V is TRBV5-6 and J is TRBJ2-1; D remains unclear. The germline gives CDR1 SGHDT, CDR2 YYEEEE. The length of the CDR3 is 13 residues. V was shortened by 0 bases and J by 8 bases, with 9 bases between the two germline ends. CDR3 DNA sequence: TGTGCCAGCAGCTTGGTCCCCCGATATGAGCAGTTCTTC. This gives the protein CASSLVPRYEQFF.

This clonotype was recorded a few times. V usage is TRBV20-1 and J usage is TRBJ2-3; 10 bases fit TRBD2. The CDR3 covers 15 residues. Germline values: CDR1 DFQATT, CDR2 SNEGSKA (reference sequence). The V segment lost 3 bases and the J segment 4 bases; nucleotides outside the gene matches: 7. CDR3 sequence (DNA): TGCAGTGCTAGGATTCTAGCGGGGGTCCCAGATACGCAGTATTTT. Its translation is CSARILAGVPDTQYF.

This clonotype was seen a few times. This chain links TRBV18 with TRBJ2-5, with D tentatively TRBD2 (5 bases). CDR1 KGHSH and CDR2 LQKENI come from the germline V gene. Deletions cut 4 bases from V and 1 base from J, with 10 bases between. The length of the CDR3 is 14 residues. CDR3: CASSQRSGQETQYF. In DNA form, the CDR3 reads TGTGCCAGCTCACAGCGGAGCGGCCAAGAGACCCAGTACTTC.

There are a few counts of this clonotype. The CDR3 sequence is CASTRGANQPQHF. CDR3 nucleotide sequence: TGTGCCAGCACGAGGGGTGCCAATCAGCCCCAGCATTTT. V usage is TRBV12-3 or TRBV12-4 and J usage is TRBJ1-5; a possible D gene is TRBD1 (5 bases). The CDR3 consists of 13 residues. The V and J ends lost 7 bases and 3 bases respectively, with 10 bases between them.

The J gene is TRBJ1-1, the V gene TRBV7-3, with a tentative D call TRBD1 (5 bases). This CDR3 contains 15 residues. Trimming stripped 5 bases from V and 6 bases from J, with 19 bases between. Germline CDR1 is SGHTA and CDR2 is FQGTGA. CDR3 sequence reads: CASSPGSWGGAEAFF. CDR3 DNA sequence: TGTGCCAGCAGCCCAGGGTCGTGGGGCGGGGCTGAAGCTTTCTTT. The full variable domain, in which reference TRBV7-3 and TRBJ1-1 provide the parts outside the CDR3, is GAGVSQTPSNKVTEKGKYVELRCDPISGHTALYWYRQSLGQGPEFLIYFQGTGAADDSGLPNDRFFAVRPEGSVSTLKIQRTERGDSAVYLCASSPGSWGGAEAFFGQGTRLTVV.

This clonotype was observed a handful of times. This chain links TRBV7-8 with TRBJ1-5, with no clear D. Germline V CDR1 and CDR2: SGHVS, FQNEAQ. V was clipped by 4 bases and J by 2 bases, with 15 bases between them. The CDR3 runs 16 residues. This CDR3 reads CASSSNSLWGNQPQHF. In DNA form, the CDR3 reads TGTGCCAGCAGCTCAAACAGCCTTTGGGGCAATCAGCCCCAGCATTTT.

The chain recombines TRBV6-5 with TRBJ2-7, with 9 bases aligning to TRBD1. This CDR3 spans 11 amino acids. The germline gives CDR1 MNHEY, CDR2 SVGAGI. The ends lost 4 bases at V and 10 bases at J; junction bases unmatched: 2. This CDR3 is CASSWTGVQYF. CDR3 coding DNA: TGTGCCAGCAGTTGGACAGGGGTCCAGTACTTC.

This chain uses TRBV2 with TRBJ1-2; D gene uncertain. Trimming took 0 bases from V and 2 from J, leaving 7 bases between them. The V gene's germline CDR1 is SNHLY and CDR2 FYNNEI. The CDR3 contains 14 residues. This CDR3 reads CASSEARGNYGYTF. Written as DNA, the CDR3 is TGTGCCAGCAGTGAAGCGCGAGGGAACTATGGCTACACCTTC.

This clonotype was seen only once. This chain joins TRBV5-1 and TRBJ1-1, with 11 bases lining up with TRBD1. The CDR3 extends over 17 amino acids. Germline lookup yields CDR1 SGHRS and CDR2 YFSETQ. The ends lost 6 bases at V and 1 base at J; junction bases unmatched: 11. In nucleotides, the CDR3 is TGCGCCAGCAACCCGGGACAGGGGGGAAACAGGAACACTGAAGCTTTCTTT. Its protein is CASNPGQGGNRNTEAFF.

This clonotype was recorded a few times. V is TRBV7-2 and J is TRBJ1-2; 9 positions match TRBD1. The ends lost 4 bases at V and 8 bases at J; junction bases unmatched: 11. Germline assignment: CDR1 SGHTA and CDR2 FQGNSA. CDR3 length: 15 amino acids. CDR3 sequence reads: CASSWKTGQGNGYTF. CDR3 in DNA: TGTGCCAGCAGCTGGAAAACTGGACAGGGGAACGGCTACACCTTC.

The chain is built from TRBV6-2 or TRBV6-3 and TRBJ2-1; tentatively, D is TRBD1 (5 bases). Germline V gene lookup returns CDR1 MNHEY and CDR2 SVGEGT. The CDR3 contains 13 residues. Trimming removed 6 bases at V and 13 bases at J, with 19 bases between. The chain's CDR3 is CASSTLGATHQFF. CDR3 bases: TGTGCCAGCAGCACCCTTGGGGCCACCCACCAGTTCTTC.

This clonotype was picked up many times. This sequence joins TRBV20-1 and TRBJ1-2; D is undetermined. The length of the CDR3 is 13 residues. Germline-derived CDR1 and CDR2 are DFQATT and SNEGSKA (reference sequence). V dropped 3 bases and J dropped 8 bases, with 16 bases sitting between them. This CDR3 is CSARFRLSSGYTF. The CDR3, as DNA: TGCAGTGCTAGGTTCAGGCTATCTTCAGGCTACACCTTC.

The V call is TRBV4-1, the J call TRBJ2-3; D gene uncertain. Between the trimmed V and J ends, which lost 8 bases and 0 bases, there was a span of 6 bases. Germline V lookup: CDR1 MGHRA, CDR2 YSYEKL. The CDR3 is made up of 12 amino acids. The CDR3 loop is CASGLSTDTQYF. The CDR3 bases are TGCGCCAGCGGGCTCAGCACAGATACGCAGTATTTT.

The sample holds a few counts of this clonotype. In DNA form, the CDR3 reads TGCAGTGCTAGAGGCAACAGGGCGGGCTATGGCTACACCTTC. Its translation is CSARGNRAGYGYTF. J is TRBJ1-2 and V is TRBV20-1, with D possibly TRBD1 on 6 matching bases. CDR3 size: 14 residues. Between the trimmed V and J ends, which lost 1 base and 4 bases, there was a span of 13 bases. Germline CDR1 DFQATT, CDR2 SNEGSKA (reference sequence).